This paragraph reports one T cell receptor beta chain. Its antigen is as yet unknown. This entry comes from a study of T cell repertoires in aging, cancer and after chemotherapy. Study-level findings and limits: Immunological memory after chemotherapy cannot be judged from the repertoire data. Compared with age-matched healthy donors, untreated hematological or solid cancer patients showed higher blood TCR clonality.

TRB rearrangements spanning V, D and J were amplified using mixed TRB-A/B primers. From the multiplex PCR reads, TCRdb called clonotypes with MiXCR, one entry per CDR3 protein. The sample comprises fewer than 6,500 distinct CDR3 sequences, approximately 30% of which are singletons, and roughly 3.9% rests with the top ten. Amplification of TCR beta used genomic DNA extracted from peripheral blood. The sequencing sample was made of blood. The clonotype comes from a human donor in good health.

CDR3 DNA sequence: TGTGCCACCAGTGAACCGGGACTAGCGGGAGGTTTCTCCTACAATGAGCAGTTCTTC. It codes for CATSEPGLAGGFSYNEQFF. The rearrangement links TRBV24-1 to TRBJ2-1; TRBD2 matches 15 bases. Germline CDR1 is KGHDR and CDR2 is SFDVKD. The CDR3 has 19 amino acids. V was clipped by 4 bases and J by 0 bases; unmatched bases: 6.